Following are 13 T cell receptor beta chains from one sample sequenced in a study of CD8 T cells in ankylosing spondylitis. TCRdb ran MiXCR on the 5' RACE reads and lists one entry per CDR3 protein. The table shows 200,000 to 300,000 distinct CDR3 sequences, with approximately 8% occurring only once. Material for sequencing was blood, either unsorted or a sorted T cell fraction (not recorded which). These receptors originate from a female donor with ankylosing spondylitis or in good health (not recorded which).

Many counts were recorded for this clonotype. At one boundary the junction diverges from the germline segment, which might be a read error. The chain combines TRBV7-2 with TRBJ2-1; tentatively, D is TRBD1 (7 bases). This CDR3 has 14 residues. CDR1 SGHTA and CDR2 FQGNSA come from the germline V gene. The CDR3 DNA reads as TGCGCCAGCAGCTTAGGGGGCCGGGGGAATGAGCAGTTCTTC. Translating it yields CASSLGGRGNEQFF.

This clonotype turned up a few times. This chain's CDR3 is CASSLNQAYEQYF. CDR3 DNA: TGTGCCAGCAGCTTAAACCAAGCCTACGAGCAGTACTTC. The chain recombines TRBV7-2 with TRBJ2-7; D is unclear. There are 13 residues in the CDR3. Trimming took off 2 bases at V and 2 bases at J, with 7 bases between the two ends. Per germline, CDR1 SGHTA and CDR2 FQGNSA. The full variable domain, in which reference TRBV7-2 and TRBJ2-7 provide the parts outside the CDR3, is GAGVSQSPSNKVTEKGKDVELRCDPISGHTALYWYRQSLGQGLEFLIYFQGNSAPDKSGLPSDRFSAERTGGSVSTLTIQRTQQEDSAVYLCASSLNQAYEQYFGPGTRLTVT.

Many counts were recorded for this clonotype. The chain joins TRBV6-6 to TRBJ2-1; D call uncertain. With 3 bases removed from V and 6 bases from J, the gap between germline ends came to 9 bases. The CDR3 is 13 amino acids. Germline CDR1 and CDR2: MNHNY and SVGAGI (reference sequence). In nucleotides, the CDR3 is TGTGCCAGCAGTTATGAGTTCCCCAATGAGCAGTTCTTC. This codes for CASSYEFPNEQFF.

This clonotype showed up many times. The chain employs TRBV20-1 and TRBJ2-5, with D uncertain. The ends were cut back, 6 bases at V and 0 bases at J, with 11 bases in the middle. This CDR3 spans 13 amino acids. From germline, CDR1 is DFQATT and CDR2 SNEGSKA (reference sequence). The CDR3 here is CSARGRYQETQYF. The CDR3 region has the DNA TGCAGTGCCCGAGGCAGGTACCAAGAGACCCAGTACTTC.

At least ten counts were recorded for this clonotype. CDR3 in amino acids: CASGLWAEETQYF. In DNA, the CDR3 is TGTGCTAGTGGTTTGTGGGCAGAAGAGACCCAGTACTTC. The chain couples TRBV12-5 to TRBJ2-5; D call uncertain. V lost 2 bases and J lost 3, with 7 bases in between. Germline V gives CDR1 LGHNT, CDR2 FRNRAP. The CDR3 covers 13 residues.

This clonotype was seen many times. The rearrangement links TRBV20-1 to TRBJ2-6; unclear D gene. The CDR3 sequence is 14 residues long. Germline CDR1 reads DFQATT; CDR2 reads SNEGSKA (reference sequence). V dropped 6 bases and J dropped 0 bases, with 9 bases sitting between them. The CDR3 spells CSAYRDSGANVLTF. The CDR3 coding sequence is TGCAGTGCATATCGAGACTCTGGGGCCAACGTCCTGACTTTC.

In this sample, this clonotype turned up many times. This chain uses TRBV29-1 with TRBJ2-1; possibly TRBD1 for D (5 bases). The CDR3 has 14 amino acids. Germline-derived CDR1 and CDR2 are SQVTM and ANQGSEA. Trimming removed 5 bases at V and 4 bases at J, with 15 bases between. In DNA, the CDR3 is TGCAGCGTTAGGGGTGGGAAACCATACAATGAGCAGTTCTTC. Residues: CSVRGGKPYNEQFF.

This clonotype was detected many times. CDR3 nucleotide sequence: TGTGCCAGCAGCTCTCGAGGAGCGGGAGGTGCCGGGGAGCTGTTTTTT. Its translation: CASSSRGAGGAGELFF. The rearrangement uses TRBV7-2 and TRBJ2-2; 9 bases match TRBD2. J gave up 6 bases and V 4 bases, and 9 bases lay outside the gene matches. The CDR3 consists of 16 residues. Germline V lookup: CDR1 SGHTA, CDR2 FQGNSA.

This clonotype was counted many times. The chain links TRBV10-3 to TRBJ2-2, with D perhaps matching TRBD2 (6 bases). Trimming stripped 0 bases from V and 3 bases from J, with 14 bases between. CDR3 length equals 17 residues. Germline-derived CDR1 and CDR2 are ENHRY and SYGVKD. CDR3 nucleotides: TGTGCCATCAGTGAGTCAACGGGGGTAAAGGACACCGGGGAGCTGTTTTTT. Its protein product is CAISESTGVKDTGELFF.

This clonotype was picked up many times. This rearrangement joins TRBV7-6 to TRBJ2-3; maybe TRBD2 (6 bases). V was cut by 4 bases and J by 6 bases, with 17 bases left in between. This CDR3 is 15 amino acids long. Germline CDR1 is SGHVS and CDR2 is FNYEAQ. Written as DNA, the CDR3 is TGTGCCAGCAGCTCCCCCATGGAGGGCCTCGATACGCAGTATTTT. Translating gives CASSSPMEGLDTQYF.

Of note for this clonotype: A read error may explain this, as a much larger clone is one base away. V usage is TRBV7-2 and J usage is TRBJ2-7, with D perhaps TRBD1 or TRBD2 (5 bases each). Per the germline V gene, CDR1 is SGHTA and CDR2 is FQGNSA. This CDR3 comprises 17 residues. The CDR3 region has the DNA TGTGCCGGCAGCTTAATGAGCCCGGGACCCTTTACCTACGAGCAGTACTTC. Encoded protein: CAGSLMSPGPFTYEQYF.

This clonotype was picked up many times. The chain is built from TRBV4-3 and TRBJ1-4; no clear D. The CDR3 has 12 residues. Germline CDR1 reads LGHNA; CDR2 reads YSLEER. Trimming took 0 bases from V and 10 from J, leaving 6 bases between them. CDR3 nucleotides: TGCGCCAGCAGCCAAGATCGGTTAAAACTGTTTTTT. This sequence encodes CASSQDRLKLFF.

The chain has TRBV7-2 and TRBJ1-1; D unclear. V was pared by 5 bases and J by 0 bases, with 16 bases between. The CDR3 is made up of 16 amino acids. In germline, CDR1 is SGHTA, CDR2 FQGNSA. The CDR3 DNA is TGTGCCAGCAGCCCGGGGAGGGCGGGGATGAACACTGAAGCTTTCTTT. It yields the protein CASSPGRAGMNTEAFF.